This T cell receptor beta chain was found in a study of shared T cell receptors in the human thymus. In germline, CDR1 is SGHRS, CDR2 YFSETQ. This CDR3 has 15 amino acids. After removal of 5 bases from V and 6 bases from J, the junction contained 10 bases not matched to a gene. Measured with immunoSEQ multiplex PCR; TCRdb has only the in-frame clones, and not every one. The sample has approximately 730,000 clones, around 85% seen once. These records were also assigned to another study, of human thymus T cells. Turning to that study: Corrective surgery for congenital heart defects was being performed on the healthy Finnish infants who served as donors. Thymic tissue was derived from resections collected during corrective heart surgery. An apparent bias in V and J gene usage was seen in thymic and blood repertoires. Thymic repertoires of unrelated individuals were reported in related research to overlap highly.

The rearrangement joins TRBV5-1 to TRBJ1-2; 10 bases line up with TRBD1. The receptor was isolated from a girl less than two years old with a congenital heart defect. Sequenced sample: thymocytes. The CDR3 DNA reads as TGCGCCAGCAGATACGCTCCCGACAGGGGGCATGGCTACACCTTC. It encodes CASRYAPDRGHGYTF.